These T cell receptor beta chains were read from a single sample in a study of blood T cell repertoires in COVID-19. Using immunoSEQ multiplex PCR, the repertoire was profiled, and TCRdb retains in-frame clones only, with some absent. The sample includes some 330,000 clones, 92% of them seen just once. What was sequenced was PBMCs or T cells enriched from blood (not recorded which). The receptors were sampled from a woman aged 30 to 39 who had recovered from COVID-19. CDR3s include the opening cysteine and the closing phenylalanine or tryptophan. The order of the fields is clone size, D gene, J gene, V gene, CDR3 protein, CDR3 DNA. A D gene is named only where the DNA matches it firmly. Clone size is not always given. Where it is, it says once, few, many or a class for expanded clones.

abundance: NA
d_gene: TRBD1
j_gene: TRBJ1-1
v_gene: TRBV6-5
CDR3aa: CASSYSWTGRLAEAFF
CDR3nt: TGTGCCAGCAGTTACTCCTGGACAGGCCGCCTTGCGGAAGCTTTCTTT

abundance: NA
d_gene: NA
j_gene: TRBJ1-2
v_gene: TRBV3-1/TRBV3-2
CDR3aa: CASSQVRVNGYTF
CDR3nt: TGTGCCAGCAGCCAAGTCAGGGTTAATGGCTACACCTTC

abundance: NA
d_gene: NA
j_gene: TRBJ2-7
v_gene: TRBV5-4
CDR3aa: CASSVQGPDYEQYF
CDR3nt: TGTGCCAGCAGCGTCCAGGGCCCCGACTACGAGCAGTACTTC

abundance: NA
d_gene: NA
j_gene: TRBJ1-5
v_gene: TRBV19
CDR3aa: CASSIYGTRRDQPQHF
CDR3nt: TGTGCCAGTAGTATCTATGGGACAAGAAGAGATCAGCCCCAGCATTTT

abundance: NA
d_gene: TRBD1
j_gene: TRBJ1-2
v_gene: TRBV7-3
CDR3aa: CASSSTGGDYGYTF
CDR3nt: TGTGCCAGCAGCTCGACAGGGGGCGACTATGGCTACACCTTC

abundance: NA
d_gene: NA
j_gene: TRBJ1-1
v_gene: TRBV7-8
CDR3aa: CASSPGTPEAFF
CDR3nt: TGTGCCAGCAGCCCCGGGACACCTGAAGCTTTCTTT

abundance: few
d_gene: NA
j_gene: TRBJ1-2
v_gene: TRBV10-3
CDR3aa: CAITPGSPYGYTF
CDR3nt: TGTGCCATCACCCCAGGGTCCCCATATGGCTACACCTTC

abundance: NA
d_gene: TRBD1
j_gene: TRBJ2-6
v_gene: TRBV18
CDR3aa: CASSQQGLPGANVLTF
CDR3nt: TGTGCCAGCTCTCAACAGGGGTTGCCTGGGGCCAACGTCCTGACTTTC

abundance: NA
d_gene: NA
j_gene: TRBJ1-6
v_gene: TRBV27
CDR3aa: CASSLVQGNSPLHF
CDR3nt: TGTGCCAGCAGTTTAGTGCAGGGGAATTCACCCCTCCACTTT

abundance: NA
d_gene: NA
j_gene: TRBJ1-5
v_gene: TRBV28
CDR3aa: CASSRGQYSNQPQHF
CDR3nt: TGTGCCAGCAGTAGAGGCCAGTATAGCAATCAGCCCCAGCATTTT

abundance: NA
d_gene: TRBD1
j_gene: TRBJ1-2
v_gene: TRBV28
CDR3aa: CASSITGQIDYTF
CDR3nt: TGTGCCAGCAGTATAACGGGACAGATCGACTACACCTTC

abundance: NA
d_gene: TRBD1
j_gene: TRBJ1-2
v_gene: TRBV18
CDR3aa: CASSPNPAGGHGYTF
CDR3nt: TGTGCCAGCTCACCAAACCCTGCAGGGGGCCATGGCTACACCTTC

abundance: once
d_gene: NA
j_gene: TRBJ1-5
v_gene: TRBV7-2
CDR3aa: CASSPTGRNQPQHF
CDR3nt: TGTGCCAGCAGCCCGACAGGACGGAATCAGCCCCAGCATTTT

abundance: NA
d_gene: NA
j_gene: TRBJ2-3
v_gene: TRBV7-3
CDR3aa: CASSPVGGADTQYF
CDR3nt: TGTGCCAGCAGCCCGGTTGGAGGGGCAGATACGCAGTATTTT

abundance: NA
d_gene: TRBD2
j_gene: TRBJ2-7
v_gene: TRBV9
CDR3aa: CASSALAGSSYEQYF
CDR3nt: TGTGCCAGCAGCGCGCTAGCGGGGAGCTCCTACGAGCAGTACTTC

abundance: NA
d_gene: NA
j_gene: TRBJ2-1
v_gene: TRBV11-2
CDR3aa: CASSFVSGVYNEQFF
CDR3nt: TGTGCCAGCAGCTTCGTAAGCGGAGTTTACAATGAGCAGTTCTTC

abundance: NA
d_gene: NA
j_gene: TRBJ2-7
v_gene: TRBV4-1
CDR3aa: CASSQVADYEQYF
CDR3nt: TGCGCCAGCAGCCAAGTGGCCGACTACGAGCAGTACTTC

abundance: NA
d_gene: NA
j_gene: TRBJ1-6
v_gene: TRBV28
CDR3aa: CASRPGGNNSPLHF
CDR3nt: TGTGCCAGCAGACCGGGGGGGAATAATTCACCCCTCCACTTT

abundance: NA
d_gene: NA
j_gene: TRBJ2-1
v_gene: TRBV12-5
CDR3aa: CASGLVSKTRSMYNEQFF
CDR3nt: TGTGCTAGTGGTTTGGTATCTAAGACTAGATCTATGTACAATGAGCAGTTCTTC

abundance: once
d_gene: NA
j_gene: TRBJ2-3
v_gene: TRBV5-1
CDR3aa: CASSATSTDTQYF
CDR3nt: TGCGCCAGCAGCGCGACTAGCACAGATACGCAGTATTTT

abundance: NA
d_gene: TRBD2
j_gene: TRBJ2-7
v_gene: TRBV9
CDR3aa: CASSVGGSGRGSYEQYF
CDR3nt: TGTGCCAGCAGCGTAGGAGGTAGCGGGAGGGGATCCTACGAGCAGTACTTC

abundance: NA
d_gene: TRBD2
j_gene: TRBJ2-1
v_gene: TRBV7-2
CDR3aa: CASSSAGGYNEQFF
CDR3nt: TGTGCCAGCAGCTCGGCGGGAGGTTACAATGAGCAGTTCTTC

abundance: NA
d_gene: NA
j_gene: TRBJ1-3
v_gene: TRBV28
CDR3aa: CASSLARPWGRSGNTIYF
CDR3nt: TGTGCCAGCAGTTTAGCCAGGCCCTGGGGGAGGTCTGGAAACACCATATATTTT

abundance: NA
d_gene: TRBD1
j_gene: TRBJ1-1
v_gene: TRBV7-8
CDR3aa: CASSYRDSGTEAFF
CDR3nt: TGTGCCAGCAGCTACCGGGACAGCGGGACTGAAGCTTTCTTT

abundance: few
d_gene: TRBD2
j_gene: TRBJ2-2
v_gene: TRBV5-1
CDR3aa: CASSLVGLGMTWELFF
CDR3nt: TGCGCCAGCAGCTTGGTGGGACTAGGGATGACGTGGGAGCTGTTTTTT

abundance: NA
d_gene: NA
j_gene: TRBJ2-7
v_gene: TRBV27
CDR3aa: CDTRLGYYEQYF
CDR3nt: TGTGACACCAGACTAGGTTACTACGAGCAGTACTTC

abundance: once
d_gene: TRBD2
j_gene: TRBJ2-1
v_gene: TRBV4-1
CDR3aa: CASSQDRGLGVARIEQFF
CDR3nt: TGCGCCAGCAGCCAAGATAGGGGACTAGGAGTAGCCAGGATAGAGCAGTTCTTC